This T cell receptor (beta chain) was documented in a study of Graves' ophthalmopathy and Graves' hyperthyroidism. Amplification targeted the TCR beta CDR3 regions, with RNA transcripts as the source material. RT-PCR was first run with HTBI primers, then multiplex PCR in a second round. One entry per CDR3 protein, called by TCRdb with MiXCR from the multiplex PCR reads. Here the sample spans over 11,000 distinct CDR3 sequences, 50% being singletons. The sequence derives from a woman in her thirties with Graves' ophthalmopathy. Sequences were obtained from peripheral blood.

CDR3 DNA: TGTGCCAGCACCCTACAGGGGGATAATTCACCCCTCCACTTT. Amino acid sequence: CASTLQGDNSPLHF. The chain links TRBV2 to TRBJ1-6, with 8 nucleotides matching TRBD1. The CDR3 covers 14 residues. Trimming took 7 bases from V and 5 from J; bases not matched to a gene: 4. Germline loops: CDR1 SNHLY, CDR2 FYNNEI.